The 20 T cell receptor beta chains below were found in one sample sequenced in a study of T cells after yellow fever vaccination (dated by TCRdb to about 2019). Library method: 5' RACE. For sequencing, an Illumina NovaSeq 6000 was employed. TCRdb reanalyzed the raw reads on its own, using fastp at Q25 for trimming and MiXCR for clone calling, and kept in-frame beta chains. Rows are unified per CDR3 protein, each entry keeping the most common DNA and genes. This sample comprises around 330,000 distinct CDR3 sequences, around 3.6% of them detected only once. About a quarter of the sample is in the top ten clones. The treatment or condition label here, explained by the study, means: live attenuated yellow fever vaccine strain. Material: PBMCs, obtained on the day of the yellow fever booster vaccination. These receptors were obtained from a man between 18 and 35 years old who received the YFV17D yellow fever vaccine.

In its sample, this clonotype was seen many times. This sequence joins TRBV11-2 and TRBJ2-6, with 8 bases matching TRBD1. This CDR3 is 14 amino acids long. V dropped 8 bases and J dropped 2; count of bases not matched to a gene: 2. Germline V gene data show CDR1 as SGHAT and CDR2 as FQNNGV. The CDR3 coding sequence is TGTGCCAGCGGACAGGGTACTGGGGCCAACGTCCTGACTTTC. Translation gives CASGQGTGANVLTF. The full variable domain, completed using reference TRBV11-2 and TRBJ2-6, is EAGVAQSPRYKIIEKRQSVAFWCNPISGHATLYWYQQILGQGPKLLIQFQNNGVVDDSQLPKDRFSAERLKGVDSTLKIQPAKLEDSAVYLCASGQGTGANVLTFGAGSRLTVL.

The table lists this clonotype with many counts. The chain combines TRBV7-2 with TRBJ2-1; D gene unclear. Germline-derived CDR1 and CDR2 are SGHTA and FQGNSA. Trimming shortened V by 6 bases and J by 6 bases, and 18 bases separated the two germline ends. The CDR3 is made up of 15 amino acids. The chain's CDR3 is CASSTDAAPGNEQFF. DNA of the CDR3: TGTGCCAGCAGTACGGACGCGGCGCCGGGCAATGAGCAGTTCTTC.

The CDR3 bases are TGCGCCAGCAGCCATGTCGGTGACTCTTCACCCCTCCACTTT. This translates into CASSHVGDSSPLHF. This chain connects TRBV4-3 to TRBJ1-6; D remains ambiguous. Trimming removed 3 bases from V and 9 bases from J, with 12 bases in between. Germline CDR1 is LGHNA and CDR2 is YSLEER. The CDR3 sequence is 14 residues long.

Ten or more counts support this clonotype. The chain has TRBV7-8 and TRBJ1-5, with TRBD1 matching 7 bases. V dropped 1 base and J dropped 5; count of bases not matched to a gene: 2. CDR1 and CDR2 from the germline V gene are SGHVS and FQNEAQ. The CDR3 extends over 14 amino acids. The CDR3 DNA reads as TGTGCCAGCAGCTTAGAGCAGGGGGATCAGCCCCAGCATTTT. It yields the protein CASSLEQGDQPQHF. Supplemented by reference TRBV7-8 and TRBJ1-5, the full variable domain reads GAGVSQSPRYKVAKRGQDVALRCDPISGHVSLFWYQQALGQGPEFLTYFQNEAQLDKSGLPSDRFFAERPEGSVSTLKIQRTQQEDSAVYLCASSLEQGDQPQHFGDGTRLSIL.

This clonotype was detected many times. The CDR3 sequence: CASYANTGELFF. The CDR3 coding sequence is TGTGCCAGCTATGCGAACACCGGGGAGCTGTTTTTT. The chain has TRBV7-6 and TRBJ2-2; D is ambiguous. The CDR3 totals 12 residues. The V gene's germline CDR1 is SGHVS and CDR2 FNYEAQ. Trimming cost V 8 bases and J 0 bases, with 4 bases left between them. Based on the CDR3 plus reference TRBV7-6 and TRBJ2-2, the full variable domain is GAGVSQSPRYKVTKRGQDVALRCDPISGHVSLYWYRQALGQGPEFLTYFNYEAQQDKSGLPNDRFSAERPEGSISTLTIQRTEQRDSAMYRCASYANTGELFFGEGSRLTVL.

The rearrangement uses TRBV6-1 and TRBJ1-2; D gene unclear. The CDR3 totals 13 residues. Germline V gene data show CDR1 as MNHNS and CDR2 as SASEGT. V lost 3 bases to trimming and J lost 6 bases, with 11 bases between them. CDR3 sequence (DNA): TGTGCCAGCAGTGAGTCCGGGTATGATGGCTACACCTTC. It codes for CASSESGYDGYTF.

This clonotype was recorded many times. Lacking the conserved final phenylalanine or tryptophan, this CDR3 likely reflects a read error. It is unclear where the CDR3 begins or ends on the DNA, so no DNA is shown, and the CDR3 is as TCRdb lists it. The rearrangement uses TRBV27 and TRBJ2-7; the table's D call TRBD1 went unverified against the DNA. The CDR3 length equals 12 residues, ends included. Germline loops: CDR1 MNHEY, CDR2 SMNVEV (reference sequence). CDR3 amino acids: CASSTGGTGLSL.

Ten or more counts support this clonotype. In DNA form, the CDR3 reads TGTGCCAGCAGTTTATGGTCAGGGGACGAGCAGTACGTC. Amino acid sequence: CASSLWSGDEQYV. This chain uses TRBV28 with TRBJ2-7, with D possibly being TRBD1 (6 bases). Trimming cost V 0 bases and J 5 bases, with 8 bases left between them. The germline CDR1 and CDR2 sequences are MDHEN and SYDVKM. The CDR3 is 13 residues long.

This clonotype was counted ten times or more. Here the CDR3 reads CSTREVGVTEAFF. CDR3 nucleotides: TGCAGCACCAGGGAGGTTGGGGTGACTGAAGCTTTCTTT. The chain recombines TRBV29-1 with TRBJ1-1; a weak D match, TRBD1 (5 bases). Germline CDR1 is SQVTM and CDR2 is ANQGSEA. V dropped 8 bases and J dropped 5 bases, with 18 bases sitting between them. CDR3 size: 13 residues.

This clonotype was seen ten or more times. This chain links TRBV10-2 with TRBJ1-5; D uncertain. This CDR3 region has 13 residues. Germline V gives CDR1 WSHSY, CDR2 SAAADI. Trimming pared 4 bases from V and 3 bases from J, leaving 7 bases between. The CDR3 protein is CASSASPNQPQHF. The CDR3 bases are TGCGCCAGCAGTGCCAGCCCCAATCAGCCCCAGCATTTT.

Ten or more counts support this clonotype. The chain carries TRBV7-9 and TRBJ1-2, with D hard to call. The CDR3 extends over 14 amino acids. V was cut by 5 bases and J by 0 bases, with 10 bases left in between. Germline assignment: CDR1 SEHNR and CDR2 FQNEAQ (reference sequence). CDR3 DNA sequence: TGTGCCAGCAGCCCGCCGGGAACTAACTATGGCTACACCTTC. It specifies CASSPPGTNYGYTF. The full variable domain, with the rest looked up from reference TRBV7-9 and TRBJ1-2, is DTGVSQNPRHKITKRGQNVTFRCDPISEHNRLYWYRQTLGQGPEFLTYFQNEAQLEKSRLLSDRFSAERPKGSFSTLEIQRTEQGDSAMYLCASSPPGTNYGYTFGSGTRLTVV.

The rearrangement links TRBV5-1 to TRBJ1-1; possible D gene TRBD1, 5 bases. The CDR3 runs to 14 residues. V dropped 7 bases and J dropped 4 bases, with 17 bases sitting between them. Per the germline V gene, CDR1 is SGHRS and CDR2 is YFSETQ. The CDR3 is CASGTDRLTTEAFF. Written as DNA, the CDR3 is TGCGCCAGCGGGACTGACAGACTTACCACTGAAGCTTTCTTT. The variable domain in full, with the rest retrieved from reference TRBV5-1 and TRBJ1-1, is KAGVTQTPRYLIKTRGQQVTLSCSPISGHRSVSWYQQTPGQGLQFLFEYFSETQRNKGNFPGRFSGRQFSNSRSEMNVSTLELGDSALYLCASGTDRLTTEAFFGQGTRLTVV.

This chain joins TRBV7-8 and TRBJ1-1; TRBD1 might be the D (5 bases). The CDR3 length is 20 residues. CDR1 SGHVS and CDR2 FQNEAQ come from the germline V gene. Trimming removed 0 bases from V and 3 bases from J, with 26 bases in between. The CDR3 sequence: CASSLAMIGQPRRLDTEAFF. For the CDR3, the DNA is TGTGCCAGCAGCTTAGCGATGATAGGACAACCCCGGCGGTTGGACACTGAAGCTTTCTTT.

This clonotype has just a few counts. This sequence joins TRBV12-3 or TRBV12-4 and TRBJ1-5; D gene ambiguous. Trimming removed 6 bases from V and 6 bases from J, with 9 bases in between. The length of the CDR3 is 12 residues. The CDR3, as DNA: TGTGCCAGCAGCTCTGAGGGTCAGCCCCAGCATTTT. Its protein product is CASSSEGQPQHF.

V usage is TRBV5-1 and J usage is TRBJ1-4; no firm D call. CDR1 and CDR2 from the germline V gene are SGHRS and YFSETQ. This CDR3 has 18 residues. The V end lost 4 bases, the J end lost 7 bases, and 26 bases lay between the germline ends. CDR3 DNA sequence: TGCGCCAGCAGCCCACGCCCGAGCGGAACCGACCCTAGTGAAAAACTGTTTTTT. This sequence encodes CASSPRPSGTDPSEKLFF.

The V and J genes are TRBV7-2 and TRBJ1-2, with 7 bases that match TRBD1. Germline trimming cut 5 bases from V and 3 bases from J; bases unmatched to any gene: 9. The CDR3 runs 15 residues. CDR1 SGHTA and CDR2 FQGNSA come from the germline V gene. This CDR3 is CASSQGAGQYYGYTF. DNA for the CDR3: TGTGCCAGCAGCCAAGGTGCGGGACAGTACTATGGCTACACCTTC.

The V and J genes are TRBV5-5 and TRBJ2-7; D gene uncertain. The CDR3 spans 13 residues. V lost 4 bases, J lost 0 bases, and 8 bases lay in between. CDR1 and CDR2 (germline): SGHKS, YYEKEE (reference sequence). The CDR3 sequence: CASSKWSSYEQYV. CDR3 nucleotide sequence: TGTGCCAGCAGCAAGTGGAGCTCCTACGAGCAGTACGTC.

The rearrangement links TRBV4-3 to TRBJ1-1; D is unresolved. Per germline, CDR1 LGHNA and CDR2 YSLEER. V was pared by 1 base and J by 4 bases, with 7 bases between. The CDR3 is 13 amino acids. CDR3 sequence reads: CASSQGGSTEAFF. DNA for the CDR3: TGCGCCAGCAGCCAAGGAGGATCCACTGAAGCTTTCTTT.

A note on this clonotype: A read error is possible here, since a much larger clone lies one base away. The chain is built from TRBV4-1 and TRBJ2-3; 9 bases align to TRBD2. Germline loops: CDR1 MGHRA, CDR2 YSYEKL. The CDR3 is made up of 16 amino acids. Here the CDR3 DNA reads TGCGCCAGCGGCCAAGTAGCGGGGGCGACCGGAGATACGCAGTATTTT. Protein: CASGQVAGATGDTQYF.

This clonotype was picked up many times. The rearrangement joins TRBV5-1 to TRBJ2-5, with TRBD2 as a possible D gene (5 bases). CDR3 size: 14 residues. The V end was cut by 0 bases, the J end by 5 bases, with 11 bases between. Germline loops: CDR1 SGHRS, CDR2 YFSETQ. The CDR3 DNA reads as TGCGCCAGCAGCTTGGGACCCGGGGAGGAGACCCAGTACTTC. Amino acid sequence: CASSLGPGEETQYF.